The entry that follows covers one T cell receptor (beta chain) sequence. This CDR3 spans 11 amino acids. V lost 7 bases and J lost 5, with 8 bases in between. The V gene's germline CDR1 is MNHEY and CDR2 SVGAGI. Generated by immunoSEQ multiplex PCR, the TCRdb table keeps only in-frame clones and is missing some. The sample has some 57,000 clones, 70% to 90% seen once. The data were obtained in a study of T cell changes during pregnancy in multiple sclerosis. Sequences were derived from peripheral blood, sampled in the first trimester of pregnancy. This TCR derives from a female donor in good health, enrolled as a control in a pregnancy study. This chain connects TRBV6-5 to TRBJ1-2; D is possibly TRBD1 (5 bases). The CDR3 DNA reads as TGTGCCAGCACCGGGGGGTATGGCTACACCTTC. It yields the protein CASTGGYGYTF.